This entry concerns a single TCR beta chain. This record belongs to a study of T cell responses to AZD1222 COVID-19 vaccine. The CDR3 contains 13 residues. The germline V and J ends were trimmed by 0 bases and 9 bases, with 10 bases remaining between them. Germline V gene sequence: CDR1 SGHRS, CDR2 YFSETQ. Clones were read by immunoSEQ multiplex PCR, and TCRdb kept only the in-frame ones, dropping some. The profile shows about 140,000 clones, roughly nine tenths of them singletons. The sequencing used peripheral blood, collected on day 0 of AZD1222 vaccination. The TCR sequence derives from an adult in good health. The chain has TRBV5-1 and TRBJ2-1; D is undetermined. The CDR3 here is CASSLVSGPEQFF. Here the CDR3 DNA reads TGCGCCAGCAGCTTGGTCTCGGGCCCTGAGCAGTTCTTC.